The clone carrying this TCR beta chain was observed a handful of times. Its antigen remains unknown. This sample was taken from a study of cytomegalovirus exposure and HLA in healthy donors. Study in general: The Caucasian-associated ancestry cluster contained 81% of the approximately 400 genotyped donors. General observations from the study: The study flagged about 160 TCR beta chains as cytomegalovirus-associated. For presence/absence analyses, sequencing depth was assumed to be roughly uniform across donors. Follow-up analysis later connected one missense variant in DCLRE1C with trimming of TCR beta V- and J-genes.

In the PCR, 60 Vbeta and 13 Jbeta primers were used. Only in-frame clones appear in the TCRdb table, and some are missing; sequencing was by immunoSEQ multiplex PCR. The sample holds about 120,000 clones, around 74% seen once. This TCR was recovered from a male donor in good health and CMV-seronegative. The specimen was PBMCs.

The CDR3, as DNA: TGTGCCAGCAGCCCAACGGACAGGGTGATGACTGAAGCTTTCTTT. This sequence encodes CASSPTDRVMTEAFF. This chain links TRBV11-2 with TRBJ1-1, with 8 bases that match TRBD1. The junction had 10 bases not matched to a gene; V was cut back by 5 bases and J by 5 bases. The CDR3 sequence is 15 residues long. Germline CDR1 and CDR2: SGHAT and FQNNGV.